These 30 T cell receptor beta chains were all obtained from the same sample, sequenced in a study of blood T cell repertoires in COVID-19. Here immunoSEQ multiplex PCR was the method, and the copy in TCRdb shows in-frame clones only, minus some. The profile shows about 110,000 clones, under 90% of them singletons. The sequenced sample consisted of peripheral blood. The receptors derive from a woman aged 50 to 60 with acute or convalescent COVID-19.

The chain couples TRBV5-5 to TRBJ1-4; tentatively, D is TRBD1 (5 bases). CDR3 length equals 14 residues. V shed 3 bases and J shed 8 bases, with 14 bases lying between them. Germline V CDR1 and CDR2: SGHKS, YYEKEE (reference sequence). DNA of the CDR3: TGTGCCAGCAGCTATGGAGGGGATATCGAAAAACTGTTTTTT. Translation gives CASSYGGDIEKLFF.

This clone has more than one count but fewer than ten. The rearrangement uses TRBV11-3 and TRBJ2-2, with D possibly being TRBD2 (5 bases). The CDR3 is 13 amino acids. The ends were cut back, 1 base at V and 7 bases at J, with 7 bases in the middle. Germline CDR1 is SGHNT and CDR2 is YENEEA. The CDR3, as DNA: TGTGCCAGCAGCTTAGGAGGAGGCGGGGAGCTGTTTTTT. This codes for CASSLGGGGELFF.

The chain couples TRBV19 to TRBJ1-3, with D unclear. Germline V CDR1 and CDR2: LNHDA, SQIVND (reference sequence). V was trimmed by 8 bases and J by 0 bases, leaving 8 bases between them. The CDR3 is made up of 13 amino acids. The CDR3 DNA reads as TGTGCCAGTCCTACCTACTCTGGAAACACCATATATTTT. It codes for CASPTYSGNTIYF.

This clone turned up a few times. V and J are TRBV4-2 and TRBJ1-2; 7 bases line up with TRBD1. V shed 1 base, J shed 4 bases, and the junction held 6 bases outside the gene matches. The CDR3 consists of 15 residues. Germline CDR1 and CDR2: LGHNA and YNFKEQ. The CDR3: CASSQAQGQSYGYTF. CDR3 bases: TGTGCCAGCAGCCAAGCCCAGGGACAGAGCTATGGCTACACCTTC.

The DNA of the CDR3 is TGTGCCAGCAGTGTAGAAAGGGGTGGTCTCACGTCACCCCTCCACTTT. Its translation: CASSVERGGLTSPLHF. The chain uses TRBV2 and TRBJ1-6; possible D gene TRBD1, 5 bases. There are 16 residues in the CDR3. The germline CDR1 and CDR2 sequences are SNHLY and FYNNEI. The V end lost 4 bases, the J end lost 10 bases, and 20 bases lay between the germline ends.

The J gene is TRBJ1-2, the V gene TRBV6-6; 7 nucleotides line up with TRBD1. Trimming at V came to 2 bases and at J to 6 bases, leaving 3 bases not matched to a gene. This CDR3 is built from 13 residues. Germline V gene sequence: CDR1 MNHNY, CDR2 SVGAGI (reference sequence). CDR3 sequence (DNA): TGTGCCAGCAGTTACAGGGGGCGCGATGGCTACACCTTC. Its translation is CASSYRGRDGYTF.

The CDR3 here is CASSQVDRGAFF. CDR3 in DNA: TGTGCCAGCAGCCAAGTTGACAGGGGCGCTTTCTTT. The chain is built from TRBV3-1 (or the pseudogene TRBV3-2) and TRBJ1-1, with 8 bases fitting TRBD1. Germline loops: CDR1 LGHDT, CDR2 YNNKEL (reference sequence). There are 12 residues in the CDR3. The J segment lost 11 bases and the V segment lost 1 base, leaving 3 bases of the junction unmatched.

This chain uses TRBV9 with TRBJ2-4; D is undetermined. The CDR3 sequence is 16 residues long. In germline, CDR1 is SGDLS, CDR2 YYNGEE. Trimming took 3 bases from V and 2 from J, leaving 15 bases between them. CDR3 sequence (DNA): TGTGCCAGCAGCGCAGGATGGGTTGCCCCCAAAAACATTCAGTACTTC. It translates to CASSAGWVAPKNIQYF.

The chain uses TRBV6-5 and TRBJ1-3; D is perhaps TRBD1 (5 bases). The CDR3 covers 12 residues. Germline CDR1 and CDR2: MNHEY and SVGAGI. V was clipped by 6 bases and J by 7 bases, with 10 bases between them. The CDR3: CASRDNRNTIYF. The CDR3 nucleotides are TGTGCCAGCAGGGACAATCGGAACACCATATATTTT.

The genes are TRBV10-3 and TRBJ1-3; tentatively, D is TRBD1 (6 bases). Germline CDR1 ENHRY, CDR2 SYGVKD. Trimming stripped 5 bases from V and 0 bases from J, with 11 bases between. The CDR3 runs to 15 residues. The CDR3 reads CAISPGHNSGNTIYF. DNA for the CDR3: TGTGCCATCAGTCCGGGACATAACTCTGGAAACACCATATATTTT.

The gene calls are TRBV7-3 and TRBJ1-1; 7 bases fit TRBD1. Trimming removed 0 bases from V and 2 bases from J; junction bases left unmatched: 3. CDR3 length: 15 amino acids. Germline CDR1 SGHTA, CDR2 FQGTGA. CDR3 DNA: TGTGCCAGCAGCTTAACGGACAGGAGTAACACTGAAGCTTTCTTT. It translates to CASSLTDRSNTEAFF.

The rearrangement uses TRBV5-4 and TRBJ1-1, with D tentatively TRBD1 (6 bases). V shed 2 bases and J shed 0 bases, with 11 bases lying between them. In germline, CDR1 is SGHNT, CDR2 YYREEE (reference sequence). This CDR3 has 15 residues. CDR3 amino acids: CASSFAGALNTEAFF. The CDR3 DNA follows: TGTGCCAGCAGCTTTGCAGGGGCCCTGAACACTGAAGCTTTCTTT.

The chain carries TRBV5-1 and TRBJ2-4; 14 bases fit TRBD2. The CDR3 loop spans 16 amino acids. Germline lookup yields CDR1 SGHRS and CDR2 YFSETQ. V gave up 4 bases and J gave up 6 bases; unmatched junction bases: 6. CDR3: CASSPTGTSGGNIQYF. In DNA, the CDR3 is TGCGCCAGCAGCCCCACCGGGACTAGCGGGGGAAACATTCAGTACTTC.

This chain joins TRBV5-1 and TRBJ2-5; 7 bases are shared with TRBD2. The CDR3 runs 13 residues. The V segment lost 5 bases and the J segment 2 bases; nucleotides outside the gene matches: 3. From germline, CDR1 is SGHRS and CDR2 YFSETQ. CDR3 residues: CASRTSLQETQYF. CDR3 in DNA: TGCGCCAGCAGGACTAGCCTGCAAGAGACCCAGTACTTC.

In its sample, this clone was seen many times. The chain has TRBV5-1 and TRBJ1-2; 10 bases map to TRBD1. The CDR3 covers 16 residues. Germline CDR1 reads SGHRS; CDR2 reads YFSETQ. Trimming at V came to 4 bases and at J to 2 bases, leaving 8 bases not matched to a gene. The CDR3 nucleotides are TGCGCCAGCAGCGTAAGACAGGGGGCTCTCAACTATGGCTACACCTTC. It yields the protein CASSVRQGALNYGYTF.

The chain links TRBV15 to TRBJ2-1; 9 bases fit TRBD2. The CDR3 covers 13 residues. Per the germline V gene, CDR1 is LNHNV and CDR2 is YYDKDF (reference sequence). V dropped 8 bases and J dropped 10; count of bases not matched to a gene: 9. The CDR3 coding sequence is TGTGCCACCGCGAGCGGGGGGCGCGGCGAGCAGTTCTTC. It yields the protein CATASGGRGEQFF. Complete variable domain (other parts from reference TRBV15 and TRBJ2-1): DAMVIQNPRYQVTQFGKPVTLSCSQTLNHNVMYWYQQKSSQAPKLLFHYYDKDFNNEADTPDNFQSRRPNTSFCFLDIRSPGLGDTAMYLCATASGGRGEQFFGPGTRLTVL.

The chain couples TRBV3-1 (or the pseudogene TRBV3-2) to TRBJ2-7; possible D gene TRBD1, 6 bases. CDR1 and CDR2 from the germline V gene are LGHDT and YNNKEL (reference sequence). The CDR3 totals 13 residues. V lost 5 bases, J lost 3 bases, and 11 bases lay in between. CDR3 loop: CASSNTGNYEQYF. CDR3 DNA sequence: TGTGCCAGCAGCAACACAGGGAACTACGAGCAGTACTTC.

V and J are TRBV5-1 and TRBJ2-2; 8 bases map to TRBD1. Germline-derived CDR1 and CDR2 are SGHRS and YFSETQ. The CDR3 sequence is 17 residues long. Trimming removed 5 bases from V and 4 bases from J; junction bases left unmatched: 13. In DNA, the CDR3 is TGCGCCAGCAGTCCGACAGGGGCGGCGTCGGGCACCGGGGAGCTGTTTTTT. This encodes CASSPTGAASGTGELFF.

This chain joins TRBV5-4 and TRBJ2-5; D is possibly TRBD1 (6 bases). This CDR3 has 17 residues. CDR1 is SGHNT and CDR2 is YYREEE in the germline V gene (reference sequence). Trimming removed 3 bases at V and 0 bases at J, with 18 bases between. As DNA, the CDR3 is TGTGCCAGCAGCTACAGGGATCTGATTAGGGACCAAGAGACCCAGTACTTC. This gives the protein CASSYRDLIRDQETQYF. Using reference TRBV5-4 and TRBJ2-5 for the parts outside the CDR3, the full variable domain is ETGVTQSPTHLIKTRGQQVTLRCSSQSGHNTVSWYQQALGQGPQFIFQYYREEENGRGNFPPRFSGLQFPNYSSELNVNALELDDSALYLCASSYRDLIRDQETQYFGPGTRLLVL.

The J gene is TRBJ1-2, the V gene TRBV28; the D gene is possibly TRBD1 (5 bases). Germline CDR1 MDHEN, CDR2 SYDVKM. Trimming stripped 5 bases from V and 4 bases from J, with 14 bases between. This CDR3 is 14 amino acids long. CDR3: CASSPIGGGYGYTF. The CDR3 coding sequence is TGTGCCAGCAGTCCAATCGGGGGGGGCTATGGCTACACCTTC.

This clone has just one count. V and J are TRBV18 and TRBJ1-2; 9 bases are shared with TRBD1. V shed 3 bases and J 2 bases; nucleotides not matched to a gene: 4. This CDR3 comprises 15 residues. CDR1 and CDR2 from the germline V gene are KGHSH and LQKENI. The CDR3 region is CASSPPGTGNYGYTF. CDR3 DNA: TGTGCCAGCTCACCCCCCGGGACAGGGAACTATGGCTACACCTTC.

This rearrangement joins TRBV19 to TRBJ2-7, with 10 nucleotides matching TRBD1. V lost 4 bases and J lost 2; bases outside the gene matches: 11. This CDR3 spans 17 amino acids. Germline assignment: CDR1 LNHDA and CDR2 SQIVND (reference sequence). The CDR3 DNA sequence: TGTGCCAGTAGTACCGGGACAGGGGACCTCTGGGCCTACGAGCAGTACTTC. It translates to CASSTGTGDLWAYEQYF.

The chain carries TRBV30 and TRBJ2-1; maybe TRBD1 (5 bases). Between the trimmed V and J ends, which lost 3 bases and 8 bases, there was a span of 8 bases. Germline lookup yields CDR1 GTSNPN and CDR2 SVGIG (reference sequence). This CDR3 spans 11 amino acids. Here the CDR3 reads CAWSRVHEQFF. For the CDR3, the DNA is TGTGCCTGGAGCAGGGTACATGAGCAGTTCTTC.

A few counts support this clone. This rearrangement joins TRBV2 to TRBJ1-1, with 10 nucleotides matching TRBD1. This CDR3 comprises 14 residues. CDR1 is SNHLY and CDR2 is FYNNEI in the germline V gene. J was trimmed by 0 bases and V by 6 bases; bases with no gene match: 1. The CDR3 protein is CASRGTGVNTEAFF. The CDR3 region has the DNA TGTGCCAGCAGGGGGACAGGGGTGAACACTGAAGCTTTCTTT. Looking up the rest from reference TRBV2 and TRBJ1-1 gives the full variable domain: EPEVTQTPSHQVTQMGQEVILRCVPISNHLYFYWYRQILGQKVEFLVSFYNNEISEKSEIFDDQFSVERPDGSNFTLKIRSTKLEDSAMYFCASRGTGVNTEAFFGQGTRLTVV.

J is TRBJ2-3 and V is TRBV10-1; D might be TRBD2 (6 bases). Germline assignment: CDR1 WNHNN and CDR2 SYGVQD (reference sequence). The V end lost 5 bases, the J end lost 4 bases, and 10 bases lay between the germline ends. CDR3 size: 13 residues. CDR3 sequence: CASSKGGADTQYF. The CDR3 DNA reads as TGCGCCAGCAGTAAAGGAGGGGCAGATACGCAGTATTTT.

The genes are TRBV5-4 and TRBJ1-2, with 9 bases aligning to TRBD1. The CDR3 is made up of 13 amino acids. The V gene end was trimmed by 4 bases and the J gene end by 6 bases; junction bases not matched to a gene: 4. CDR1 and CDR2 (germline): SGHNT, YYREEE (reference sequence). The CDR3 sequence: CASSPGQGNGYTF. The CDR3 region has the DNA TGTGCCAGCAGCCCGGGACAGGGCAATGGCTACACCTTC.

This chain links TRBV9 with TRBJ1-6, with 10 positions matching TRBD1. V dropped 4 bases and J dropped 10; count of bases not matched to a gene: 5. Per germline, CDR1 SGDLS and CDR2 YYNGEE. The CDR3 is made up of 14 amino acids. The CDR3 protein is CASSSGTGVSPLHF. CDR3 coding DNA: TGTGCCAGCAGCTCCGGGACAGGGGTGTCACCCCTCCACTTT.

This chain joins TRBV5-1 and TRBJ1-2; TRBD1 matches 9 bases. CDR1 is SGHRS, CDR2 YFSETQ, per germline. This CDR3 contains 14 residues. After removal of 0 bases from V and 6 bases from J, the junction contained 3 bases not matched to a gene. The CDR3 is CASSLATGGDGYTF. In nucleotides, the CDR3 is TGCGCCAGCAGCTTGGCCACAGGGGGCGATGGCTACACCTTC. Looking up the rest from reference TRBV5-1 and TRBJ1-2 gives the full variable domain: KAGVTQTPRYLIKTRGQQVTLSCSPISGHRSVSWYQQTPGQGLQFLFEYFSETQRNKGNFPGRFSGRQFSNSRSEMNVSTLELGDSALYLCASSLATGGDGYTFGSGTRLTVV.

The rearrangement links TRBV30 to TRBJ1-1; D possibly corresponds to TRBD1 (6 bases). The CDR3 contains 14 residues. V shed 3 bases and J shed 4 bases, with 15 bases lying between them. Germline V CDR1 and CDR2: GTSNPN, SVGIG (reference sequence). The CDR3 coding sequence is TGTGCCTGGAGCAGACAGGCCGCGGGCACTGAAGCTTTCTTT. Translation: CAWSRQAAGTEAFF.

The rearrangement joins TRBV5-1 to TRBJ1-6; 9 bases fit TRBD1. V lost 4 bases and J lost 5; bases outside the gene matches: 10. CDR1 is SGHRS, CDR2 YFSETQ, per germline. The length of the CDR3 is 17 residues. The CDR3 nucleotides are TGCGCCAGCAGCCCCGGGACAGGGAGAGGGGATAATTCACCCCTCCACTTT. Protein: CASSPGTGRGDNSPLHF.